This T cell receptor (beta chain) derives from a study of response to subunit inactivated influenza vaccine. The study, taken as a whole, reports: The authors suggested that every seasonal influenza vaccination recruits few new T cells.

This clonotype was observed a handful of times. Its antigen is unidentified. One entry per CDR3 protein results from TCRdb running MiXCR on the RT-PCR reads. Here the sample spans about 170,000 distinct CDR3 sequences, roughly 12% being singletons. The data also belong to a second study, concerning T cells expressing NK-cell markers. That study reports: The cDNA for TCR beta came from 5'RACE template switching with UMIs. Sorted CD3+CD56+NKG2C+, CD3+CD56+NKG2C- and CD3+CD56-NKG2C+ T-cell subsets were beta-chain profiled. Seropositivity for HCMV was found in seven of the eight sequenced donors, with one seronegative.

The sequence came from a man between 50 and 59 years old who received an inactivated influenza vaccine. The sample was CD8+ T cells sorted from PBMCs, taken 11 to 12 days after vaccination.

CDR3 nucleotides: TGCAGTGCTCCCGACTACGGCGTGAGCTCTGGAAACACCATATATTTT. Translation gives CSAPDYGVSSGNTIYF. The rearrangement joins TRBV20-1 to TRBJ1-3; D not resolved. The CDR3 spans 16 residues. Trimming pared 5 bases from V and 0 bases from J, leaving 17 bases between. Germline values: CDR1 DFQATT, CDR2 SNEGSKA (reference sequence).